A single sample gave rise to the 29 T cell receptor beta chains below, sequenced in a study of blood T cell repertoires in COVID-19. The method was immunoSEQ multiplex PCR; TCRdb's version includes in-frame clones alone and lacks a portion of them. The sample lists approximately 300,000 clones; nearly 90% were seen once. The sample taken for sequencing was PBMCs or T cells enriched from blood (not recorded which). The receptors come from a woman younger than 35 with acute COVID-19.

This clone has only a few counts. The chain carries TRBV6-6 and TRBJ1-6; no firm D call. Germline V CDR1 and CDR2: MNHNY, SVGAGI (reference sequence). This CDR3 contains 18 residues. V lost 5 bases, J lost 0 bases, and 17 bases lay in between. This CDR3 reads CASSPPSQLSSYNSPLHF. The CDR3 DNA is TGTGCCAGCAGTCCCCCATCACAGCTTAGCTCCTATAATTCACCCCTCCACTTT.

The chain uses TRBV2 and TRBJ1-3, with a possible D match to TRBD1 (6 bases). Germline values: CDR1 SNHLY, CDR2 FYNNEI. The CDR3 extends over 14 amino acids. Trimming shortened V by 8 bases and J by 1 base, and 12 bases separated the two germline ends. The CDR3 DNA sequence: TGTGCCAGCGCCAGGGGCAGATCTGGAAACACCATATATTTT. Its translation: CASARGRSGNTIYF.

The chain uses TRBV28 and TRBJ1-1; the D gene is possibly TRBD1 (6 bases). The length of the CDR3 is 15 residues. Trimming left V 6 bases short and J 1 base short, with 15 bases between. Germline CDR1 is MDHEN and CDR2 is SYDVKM. The CDR3 DNA sequence: TGTGCCAGCAGCAAAACAGGGAGGGGGAACACTGAAGCTTTCTTT. Translated: CASSKTGRGNTEAFF. The entire variable domain, with the rest obtained from reference TRBV28 and TRBJ1-1, is as follows: DVKVTQSSRYLVKRTGEKVFLECVQDMDHENMFWYRQDPGLGLRLIYFSYDVKMKEKGDIPEGYSVSREKKERFSLILESASTNQTSMYLCASSKTGRGNTEAFFGQGTRLTVV.

CDR3 region: CASSRDRSVQPQHF. The CDR3 DNA reads as TGTGCCAGTAGTAGAGACAGATCCGTTCAGCCCCAGCATTTT. V usage is TRBV19 and J usage is TRBJ1-5; D is perhaps TRBD1 (5 bases). This CDR3 has 14 amino acids. The germline CDR1 and CDR2 sequences are LNHDA and SQIVND (reference sequence). Trimming shortened V by 4 bases and J by 6 bases, and 13 bases separated the two germline ends. The variable domain in full, with the rest retrieved from reference TRBV19 and TRBJ1-5, is DGGITQSPKYLFRKEGQNVTLSCEQNLNHDAMYWYRQDPGQGLRLIYYSQIVNDFQKGDIAEGYSVSREKKESFPLTVTSAQKNPTAFYLCASSRDRSVQPQHFGDGTRLSIL.

V is TRBV29-1 and J is TRBJ1-1; D gene uncertain. CDR1 and CDR2 from the germline V gene are SQVTM and ANQGSEA. The CDR3 runs to 10 residues. The V end was cut by 3 bases, the J end by 9 bases, with 8 bases between. The CDR3 nucleotides read TGCAGCGTTGAGGCAGGCCAAGCTTTCTTT. Protein product: CSVEAGQAFF.

This clone was seen a handful of times. The chain couples TRBV9 to TRBJ2-1; 8 bases are a match to TRBD2. The junction had 4 bases not matched to a gene; V was cut back by 0 bases and J by 2 bases. The CDR3 extends over 16 amino acids. Germline V gene sequence: CDR1 SGDLS, CDR2 YYNGEE. This CDR3 is CASSVGGSGAYNEQFF. For the CDR3, the DNA is TGTGCCAGCAGCGTAGGCGGTAGCGGGGCCTACAATGAGCAGTTCTTC. The variable domain in full, completed from reference TRBV9 and TRBJ2-1, reads DSGVTQTPKHLITATGQRVTLRCSPRSGDLSVYWYQQSLDQGLQFLIQYYNGEERAKGNILERFSAQQFPDLHSELNLSSLELGDSALYFCASSVGGSGAYNEQFFGPGTRLTVL.

About this clone itself: No conserved phenylalanine or tryptophan is present at the end of the CDR3, so a read error is the likely explanation. It is unclear where the CDR3 begins or ends on the DNA, so no DNA is shown, and the CDR3 is as TCRdb lists it. This chain links TRBV2 with TRBJ1-2; the listed D gene, TRBD1, was not tested against the DNA. The CDR3 is made up of 13 amino acids, end residues included. The germline V gene encodes CDR1 SNHLY and CDR2 FYNNEI. The CDR3 is CASSDKGAREDFS.

This clone was seen just once. The rearrangement uses TRBV28 and TRBJ1-2, with D perhaps TRBD1 (6 bases). The germline V gene encodes CDR1 MDHEN and CDR2 SYDVKM. The CDR3 contains 13 residues. The V end lost 5 bases, the J end lost 5 bases, and 12 bases lay between the germline ends. The DNA of the CDR3 is TGTGCCAGCAGTGCAGGACAGAGGTATGGCTACACCTTC. It codes for CASSAGQRYGYTF.

This chain uses TRBV10-1 with TRBJ1-1; possible D gene TRBD1, 5 bases. This CDR3 is 14 amino acids long. The V end lost 6 bases, the J end lost 1 base, and 12 bases lay between the germline ends. The V gene's germline CDR1 is WNHNN and CDR2 SYGVQD (reference sequence). This CDR3 reads CASRSRTGNTEAFF. The CDR3 nucleotides read TGCGCCAGCAGATCTCGAACAGGGAACACTGAAGCTTTCTTT.

The chain carries TRBV11-3 and TRBJ1-1, with a possible D match to TRBD1 (6 bases). Germline V CDR1 and CDR2: SGHNT, YENEEA. The CDR3 totals 17 residues. V lost 6 bases, J lost 8 bases, and 28 bases lay in between. CDR3 DNA sequence: TGTGCCAGCAGTTCCCATGGATCAGGGGTCACGAATCGGGAAGCTTTCTTT. Residues: CASSSHGSGVTNREAFF.

This chain links TRBV5-1 with TRBJ2-7, with D maybe TRBD2 (6 bases). Between the trimmed V and J ends, which lost 5 bases and 5 bases, there was a span of 23 bases. The CDR3 extends over 16 amino acids. CDR1 and CDR2 (germline): SGHRS, YFSETQ. In nucleotides, the CDR3 is TGCGCCAGCAGACTGACTCTCCAGGGACTGGTGAACGAGCAGTACTTC. As protein: CASRLTLQGLVNEQYF. Combining the CDR3 with reference TRBV5-1 and TRBJ2-7 gives the whole variable domain KAGVTQTPRYLIKTRGQQVTLSCSPISGHRSVSWYQQTPGQGLQFLFEYFSETQRNKGNFPGRFSGRQFSNSRSEMNVSTLELGDSALYLCASRLTLQGLVNEQYFGPGTRLTVT.

This chain uses TRBV28 with TRBJ2-7; maybe TRBD2 (7 bases). In germline, CDR1 is MDHEN, CDR2 SYDVKM. V lost 4 bases and J 6 bases, leaving 10 bases between the germline ends. CDR3 length equals 12 residues. For the CDR3, the DNA is TGTGCCAGCAGTTACGGGGGGCGCGAGCAGTACTTC. Translating gives CASSYGGREQYF. The complete variable domain, with remaining parts taken from reference TRBV28 and TRBJ2-7, reads DVKVTQSSRYLVKRTGEKVFLECVQDMDHENMFWYRQDPGLGLRLIYFSYDVKMKEKGDIPEGYSVSREKKERFSLILESASTNQTSMYLCASSYGGREQYFGPGTRLTVT.

In its sample, this clone was seen a few times. The chain has TRBV28 and TRBJ2-7, with D perhaps matching TRBD2 (6 bases). The CDR3 spans 12 residues. The germline V gene has CDR1 MDHEN and CDR2 SYDVKM. V dropped 8 bases and J dropped 1 base, with 9 bases sitting between them. CDR3 DNA: TGTGCCAGCGGGCGGGGTTCCTACGAGCAGTACTTC. Translating it yields CASGRGSYEQYF.

The J gene is TRBJ2-7, the V gene TRBV3-1 (or the pseudogene TRBV3-2); D is perhaps TRBD1 (5 bases). The ends were cut back, 2 bases at V and 2 bases at J, with 16 bases in the middle. The CDR3 runs to 16 residues. Germline lookup yields CDR1 LGHDT and CDR2 YNNKEL (reference sequence). CDR3 sequence (DNA): TGTGCCAGCAGCCAAAGTTACCAGGGATCCACCTACGAGCAGTACTTC. This sequence encodes CASSQSYQGSTYEQYF.

V gene TRBV24-1 combines with J gene TRBJ2-3, with D perhaps matching TRBD2 (6 bases). From germline, CDR1 is KGHDR and CDR2 SFDVKD. Trimming took 4 bases from V and 4 from J, leaving 11 bases between them. This CDR3 region has 14 residues. In nucleotides, the CDR3 is TGTGCCACCAGTGACCCGACTAGTTCAGATACGCAGTATTTT. Its protein product is CATSDPTSSDTQYF.

The rearrangement links TRBV19 to TRBJ1-1; 7 positions agree with TRBD1. V dropped 6 bases and J dropped 0; count of bases not matched to a gene: 13. The CDR3 has 17 residues. CDR1 LNHDA and CDR2 SQIVND come from the germline V gene (reference sequence). The CDR3 protein is CASSNLRDSAMNTEAFF. CDR3 DNA: TGTGCCAGTAGCAATCTCCGGGACAGCGCTATGAACACTGAAGCTTTCTTT.

The CDR3 sequence: CASSPSGVSYEQYF. CDR3 DNA: TGTGCCAGCAGTCCTAGCGGTGTTTCCTACGAGCAGTACTTC. The chain employs TRBV2 and TRBJ2-7, with 7 nucleotides matching TRBD2. CDR3 length equals 14 residues. V trimming: 5 bases; J trimming: 1 base; junction bases outside the gene matches: 5. From germline, CDR1 is SNHLY and CDR2 FYNNEI.

DNA for the CDR3: TGTGCCAGCAGTTACGAAGGGGGCGCCAGGGGCGGCTACACCTTC. Protein product: CASSYEGGARGGYTF. The chain uses TRBV6-5 and TRBJ1-2; 7 nucleotides agree with TRBD1. This CDR3 comprises 15 residues. CDR1 and CDR2 (germline): MNHEY, SVGAGI. V was clipped by 2 bases and J by 8 bases; unmatched bases: 11.

J is TRBJ1-2 and V is TRBV12-5; 8 bases agree with TRBD1. Trimming removed 4 bases from V and 4 bases from J; junction bases left unmatched: 2. This CDR3 contains 13 residues. The germline CDR1 and CDR2 sequences are LGHNT and FRNRAP. CDR3 loop: CASGWDRIYGYTF. CDR3 DNA: TGTGCTAGTGGTTGGGACAGGATCTATGGCTACACCTTC.

This rearrangement joins TRBV28 to TRBJ2-7, with 9 bases that match TRBD1. V was pared by 3 bases and J by 3 bases, with 6 bases of the junction left unmatched. From germline, CDR1 is MDHEN and CDR2 SYDVKM. The CDR3 is 15 residues long. The CDR3 nucleotides are TGTGCCAGCAGTTTCCGGGACAGGGCAAACTACGAGCAGTACTTC. Translating it yields CASSFRDRANYEQYF. Combining the CDR3 with reference TRBV28 and TRBJ2-7 gives the whole variable domain DVKVTQSSRYLVKRTGEKVFLECVQDMDHENMFWYRQDPGLGLRLIYFSYDVKMKEKGDIPEGYSVSREKKERFSLILESASTNQTSMYLCASSFRDRANYEQYFGPGTRLTVT.

This chain joins TRBV5-1 and TRBJ2-2, with 7 bases aligning to TRBD2. This CDR3 has 17 residues. V trimming: 4 bases; J trimming: 6 bases; junction bases outside the gene matches: 15. Germline lookup yields CDR1 SGHRS and CDR2 YFSETQ. CDR3 in DNA: TGCGCCAGCAGCCTCCAGATCGGCGGGAGAGTCCCCGGGGAGCTGTTTTTT. It encodes CASSLQIGGRVPGELFF.

The count of this clone is one. The genes are TRBV13 and TRBJ1-6; possible D gene TRBD1, 5 bases. This CDR3 comprises 14 residues. Germline values: CDR1 PRHDT, CDR2 FYEKMQ (reference sequence). Trimming took off 7 bases at V and 7 bases at J, with 14 bases between the two ends. The CDR3 loop is CASTSTGGNSPLHF. The CDR3 DNA sequence: TGTGCCAGCACCTCGACCGGGGGAAATTCACCCCTCCACTTT.

In its sample, this clone was seen a few times. The junction departs from germline at one end; a sequencing error may be responsible. V usage is TRBV6-2 or TRBV6-3 and J usage is TRBJ1-2; TRBD1 is a possible D gene (5 bases). Looked up from germline, CDR1 is MNHEY and CDR2 is SVGEGT. This CDR3 region has 11 residues. CDR3 nucleotide sequence: TGTGCCAGCAGTTACCCAGGGTTTGCAAAGTTC. It specifies CASSYPGFAKF.

This rearrangement joins TRBV19 to TRBJ1-2; D is unclear. The germline V gene encodes CDR1 LNHDA and CDR2 SQIVND (reference sequence). The V end was cut by 5 bases, the J end by 2 bases, with 9 bases between. This CDR3 region has 13 residues. This CDR3 reads CASSPVPNYGYTF. The CDR3 coding sequence is TGTGCCAGTAGTCCGGTTCCCAACTATGGCTACACCTTC.

The J gene is TRBJ2-7, the V gene TRBV19, with 12 bases fitting TRBD2. The V gene end was trimmed by 6 bases and the J gene end by 0 bases; junction bases not matched to a gene: 3. Germline V gene lookup returns CDR1 LNHDA and CDR2 SQIVND (reference sequence). This CDR3 region has 15 residues. CDR3: CASSWTSGTSYEQYF. CDR3 nucleotides: TGTGCCAGTAGCTGGACTAGCGGGACCTCCTACGAGCAGTACTTC.

The chain combines TRBV7-6 with TRBJ2-2; the match to TRBD2 covers 8 bases. Trimming at V came to 5 bases and at J to 3 bases, leaving 11 bases not matched to a gene. Germline CDR1 reads SGHVS; CDR2 reads FNYEAQ. This CDR3 region has 17 residues. This chain's CDR3 is CASSHLTSVLDTGELFF. CDR3 DNA: TGTGCCAGCAGCCACCTGACTAGCGTGTTGGACACCGGGGAGCTGTTTTTT.

This chain joins TRBV18 and TRBJ1-1; 7 bases match TRBD1. J gave up 3 bases and V 8 bases, and 6 bases lay outside the gene matches. Germline assignment: CDR1 KGHSH and CDR2 LQKENI. CDR3 length: 13 amino acids. CDR3 nucleotides: TGTGCCAGCGCACGCGGGACAGACACTGAAGCTTTCTTT. Translation gives CASARGTDTEAFF.

CDR3 DNA sequence: TGTGCCAGCAGCCCAGGGTGGGGGCAAGGTGAGCAGTTCTTC. Translated, it gives CASSPGWGQGEQFF. The chain combines TRBV2 with TRBJ2-1; TRBD1 might be the D (6 bases). CDR1 is SNHLY and CDR2 is FYNNEI in the germline V gene. CDR3 length: 14 amino acids. Trimming shortened V by 6 bases and J by 9 bases, and 18 bases separated the two germline ends.

DNA of the CDR3: TGTGCCAGCAGTTTATCAAGCGGCTGGGATTCCCTGCGGGGCGGCACAGATACGCAGTATTTT. Residues: CASSLSSGWDSLRGGTDTQYF. The V and J genes are TRBV27 and TRBJ2-3, with D maybe TRBD2 (6 bases). The CDR3 extends over 21 amino acids. Germline CDR1 MNHEY, CDR2 SMNVEV (reference sequence). Trimming took off 0 bases at V and 1 base at J, with 26 bases between the two ends.